A single T cell receptor beta chain is shown here with its context. As yet, its antigen is unknown. The sample belongs to a study of cytomegalovirus exposure and HLA in healthy donors. Study-level results: V segments that were indistinguishable, TRBV6-2 and TRBV6-3 among them, were omitted from analysis. Later analysis suggested links between common viral pathogens and several top significant clusters.

The CDR3 is 17 residues long. It was with 60 Vbeta and 13 Jbeta primers that the PCR ran. The protocol was immunoSEQ multiplex PCR, while the TCRdb copy is restricted to in-frame clones and leaves out a portion. The sample contains approximately 210,000 clones, around 81% of which appear only once. This rearrangement joins TRBV21-1 to TRBJ2-5; the table names TRBD2, a call not compared with the DNA. TRBV21-1 is annotated as a pseudogene. The receptor was derived from a man aged 18 to 29 in good health and CMV-seronegative. The source material was PBMCs. Here the CDR3 reads CASSKVGSGGPQETQYF. CDR3 nucleotide sequence: TGTGCCAGCAGCAAAGTCGGTAGCGGGGGACCCCAAGAGACCCAGTACTTC.